This TCR beta chain emerged from a study of identical twins. Study-level findings and limits: Out-of-frame alpha sequences shared by twins were enriched for low generation probability. Insertion counts were lower in abundant cord blood beta clonotypes, a trend that memory repertoires did not show.

This clonotype turned up a few times. Its antigen remains unknown. cDNA carried unique molecular identifiers, and a universal primer site was added by template switching. Using its own MiXCR run on the 5' RACE reads, TCRdb lists one record per CDR3 protein. The sample shows more than 1.5 million distinct CDR3 sequences, 25% to 35% of them seen only once. V was pared by 2 bases and J by 2 bases, with 11 bases between. CDR1 is DFQATT and CDR2 is SNEGSKA in the germline V gene (reference sequence). There are 14 residues in the CDR3. Healthy Caucasians, and only they, were the donors. The source of this sequence is a newborn girl in good health. The material sequenced was cord blood. The chain has TRBV20-1 and TRBJ2-3; TRBD1 is a possible D gene (6 bases). CDR3 amino acids: CSARPRGVTDTQYF. CDR3 DNA: TGCAGTGCTAGACCCAGGGGTGTCACAGATACGCAGTATTTT.